This entry describes one T cell receptor beta chain. This entry is derived from a study of blood T cell repertoires in COVID-19. Study-wide context: Nucleic acid was either cDNA or gDNA, and it came from T cells, B-cell-depleted T cells, or PBMCs.

Seattle researchers signed up patients amid active infection and tracked them longitudinally. In germline, CDR1 is ENHRY, CDR2 SYGVKD. The ends were cut back, 0 bases at V and 5 bases at J, with 13 bases in the middle. This CDR3 has 15 amino acids. Original handling: By means of reference gene primer amplification, nucleated cell counts were estimated. Here immunoSEQ multiplex PCR was the method, and the copy in TCRdb shows in-frame clones only, minus some. The D gene and trimming were derived from the DNA, and the V and J assignments and clone size from that table. This sample has about 150,000 clones, with 85% to 90% found just once.

V usage is TRBV10-3 and J usage is TRBJ1-2; D not resolved. The clonotype comes from a woman aged 80 or over with COVID-19, enrolled during active disease. The sample comprised peripheral blood. Here the CDR3 DNA reads TGTGCCATCAGTGAGTCGGTGGCCAGGCAGTATGGCTACACCTTC. This translates into CAISESVARQYGYTF.